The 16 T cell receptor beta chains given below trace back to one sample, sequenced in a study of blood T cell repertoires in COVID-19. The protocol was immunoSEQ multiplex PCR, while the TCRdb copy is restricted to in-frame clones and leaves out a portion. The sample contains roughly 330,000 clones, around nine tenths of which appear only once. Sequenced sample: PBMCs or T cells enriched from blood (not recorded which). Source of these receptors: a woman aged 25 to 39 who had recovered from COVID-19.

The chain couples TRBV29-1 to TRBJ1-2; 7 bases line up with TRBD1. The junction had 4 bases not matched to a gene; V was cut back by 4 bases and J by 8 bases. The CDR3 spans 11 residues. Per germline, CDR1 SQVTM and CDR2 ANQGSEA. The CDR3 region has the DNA TGCAGCGTTGGTGGGACAGCCGGCTACACCTTC. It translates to CSVGGTAGYTF.

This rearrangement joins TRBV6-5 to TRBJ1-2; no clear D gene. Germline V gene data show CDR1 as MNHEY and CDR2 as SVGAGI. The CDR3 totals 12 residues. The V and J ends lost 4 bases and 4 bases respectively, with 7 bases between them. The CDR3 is CASSLAVYGYTF. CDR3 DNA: TGTGCCAGCAGTTTGGCAGTCTATGGCTACACCTTC.

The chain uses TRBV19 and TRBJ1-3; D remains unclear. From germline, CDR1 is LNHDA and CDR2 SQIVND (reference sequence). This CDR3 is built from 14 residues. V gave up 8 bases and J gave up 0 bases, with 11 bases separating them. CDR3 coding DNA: TGTGCCAGTCGGCATCCAGGCTCTGGAAACACCATATATTTT. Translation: CASRHPGSGNTIYF.

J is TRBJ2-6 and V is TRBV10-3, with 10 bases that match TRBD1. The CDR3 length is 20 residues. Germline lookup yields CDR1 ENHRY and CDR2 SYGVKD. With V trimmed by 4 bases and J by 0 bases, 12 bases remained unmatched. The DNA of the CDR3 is TGTGCCATCAGTGTAACTGGGCCGGGACAGGGGATCTCTGGGGCCAACGTCCTGACTTTC. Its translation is CAISVTGPGQGISGANVLTF.

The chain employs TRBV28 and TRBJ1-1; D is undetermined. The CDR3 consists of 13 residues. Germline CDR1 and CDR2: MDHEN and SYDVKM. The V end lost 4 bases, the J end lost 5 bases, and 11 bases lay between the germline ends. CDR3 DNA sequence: TGTGCCAGCAGTTCGGGGAGTCGGACTGAAGCTTTCTTT. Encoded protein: CASSSGSRTEAFF. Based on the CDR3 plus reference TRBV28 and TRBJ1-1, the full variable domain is DVKVTQSSRYLVKRTGEKVFLECVQDMDHENMFWYRQDPGLGLRLIYFSYDVKMKEKGDIPEGYSVSREKKERFSLILESASTNQTSMYLCASSSGSRTEAFFGQGTRLTVV.

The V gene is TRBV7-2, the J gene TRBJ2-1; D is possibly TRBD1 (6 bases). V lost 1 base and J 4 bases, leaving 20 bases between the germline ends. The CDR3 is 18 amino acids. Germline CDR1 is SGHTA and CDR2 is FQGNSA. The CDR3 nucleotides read TGTGCCAGCAGCTTAGGCGAACCAGGGGCCTGGGGGTACAATGAGCAGTTCTTC. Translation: CASSLGEPGAWGYNEQFF. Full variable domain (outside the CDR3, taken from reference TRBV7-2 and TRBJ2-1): GAGVSQSPSNKVTEKGKDVELRCDPISGHTALYWYRQSLGQGLEFLIYFQGNSAPDKSGLPSDRFSAERTGGSVSTLTIQRTQQEDSAVYLCASSLGEPGAWGYNEQFFGPGTRLTVL.

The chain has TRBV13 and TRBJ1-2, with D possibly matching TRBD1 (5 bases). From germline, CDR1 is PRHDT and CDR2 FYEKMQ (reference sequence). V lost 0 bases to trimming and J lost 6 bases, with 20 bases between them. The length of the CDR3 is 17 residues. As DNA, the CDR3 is TGTGCCAGCAGCTTAGGGGGGACTGGGGGGAGTATAGATGGCTACACCTTC. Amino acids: CASSLGGTGGSIDGYTF.

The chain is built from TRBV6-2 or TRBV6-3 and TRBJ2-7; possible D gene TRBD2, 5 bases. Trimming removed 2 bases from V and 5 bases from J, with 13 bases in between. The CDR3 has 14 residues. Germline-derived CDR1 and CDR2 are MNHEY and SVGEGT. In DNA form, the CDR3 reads TGTGCCAGCAGTTACACCCGTTTCGGGGACGAGCAGTACTTC. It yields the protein CASSYTRFGDEQYF.

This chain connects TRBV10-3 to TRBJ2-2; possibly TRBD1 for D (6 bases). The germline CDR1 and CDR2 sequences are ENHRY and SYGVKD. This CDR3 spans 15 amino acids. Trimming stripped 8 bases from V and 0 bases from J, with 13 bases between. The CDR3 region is CAIRQQGPNTGELFF. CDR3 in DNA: TGTGCCATCCGCCAACAGGGACCGAACACCGGGGAGCTGTTTTTT.

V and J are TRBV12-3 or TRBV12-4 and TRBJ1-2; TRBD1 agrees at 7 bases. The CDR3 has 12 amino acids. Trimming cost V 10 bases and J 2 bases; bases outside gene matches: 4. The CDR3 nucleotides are TGTGCCATACAGGGGCGGAACTATGGCTACACCTTC. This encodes CAIQGRNYGYTF.

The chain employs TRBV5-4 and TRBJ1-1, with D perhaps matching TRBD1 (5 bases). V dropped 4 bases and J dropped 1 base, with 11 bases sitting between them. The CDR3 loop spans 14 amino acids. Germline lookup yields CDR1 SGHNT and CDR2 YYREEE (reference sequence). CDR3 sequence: CASSGGAENTEAFF. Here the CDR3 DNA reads TGTGCCAGCAGCGGAGGGGCAGAGAACACTGAAGCTTTCTTT.

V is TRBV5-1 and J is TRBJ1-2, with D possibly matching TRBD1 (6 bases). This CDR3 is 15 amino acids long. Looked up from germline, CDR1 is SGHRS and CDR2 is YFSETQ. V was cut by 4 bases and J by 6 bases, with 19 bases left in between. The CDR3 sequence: CASSRTTGTIDGYTF. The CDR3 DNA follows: TGCGCCAGCAGCCGGACAACCGGGACAATCGATGGCTACACCTTC.

CDR3 loop: CASSGPGGNSPLHF. CDR3 coding DNA: TGTGCCAGCAGCGGACCGGGGGGCAATTCACCCCTCCACTTT. The chain uses TRBV7-9 and TRBJ1-6, with a possible D match to TRBD1 (6 bases). Trimming pared 5 bases from V and 7 bases from J, leaving 12 bases between. Germline V gene data show CDR1 as SEHNR and CDR2 as FQNEAQ (reference sequence). This CDR3 is built from 14 residues.

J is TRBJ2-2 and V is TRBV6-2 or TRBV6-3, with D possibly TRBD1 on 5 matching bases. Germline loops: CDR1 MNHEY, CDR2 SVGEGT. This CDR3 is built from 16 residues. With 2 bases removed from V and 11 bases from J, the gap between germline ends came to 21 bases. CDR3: CASSYGWAAPGAELFF. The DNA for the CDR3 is TGTGCCAGCAGTTACGGGTGGGCGGCCCCTGGGGCTGAGCTGTTTTTT.

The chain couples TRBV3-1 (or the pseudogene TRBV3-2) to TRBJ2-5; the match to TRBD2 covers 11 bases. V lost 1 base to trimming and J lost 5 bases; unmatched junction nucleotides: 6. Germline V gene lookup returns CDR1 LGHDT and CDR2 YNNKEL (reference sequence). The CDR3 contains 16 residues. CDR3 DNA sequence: TGTGCCAGCAGCCAAGGAATAGCGGGGGGGCTGGAGACCCAGTACTTC. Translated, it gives CASSQGIAGGLETQYF.

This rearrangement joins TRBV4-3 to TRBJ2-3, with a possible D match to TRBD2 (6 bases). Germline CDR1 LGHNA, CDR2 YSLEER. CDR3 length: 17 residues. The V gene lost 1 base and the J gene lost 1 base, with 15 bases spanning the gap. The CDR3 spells CASSQAPTGVGTDTQYF. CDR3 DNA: TGCGCCAGCAGCCAAGCACCTACGGGGGTAGGCACAGATACGCAGTATTTT.